The table lists the clone carrying this TCR delta chain with many counts. Its antigen is still unknown. This same CDR3 is encoded by further DNA sequences in the sample. TRG and TRD sequences were obtained from every sorted gammadelta sample. With CATT, TCRdb re-called clones from the multiplex PCR reads. The profile shows about 89,000 delta-chain clones, almost 1.5% of them singletons. Bulk repertoires came from Vgamma9/Vdelta2+ or Vdelta2-negative gammadelta T cells flow-sorted from PBMC. CDR1 is TSWWSYY, CDR2 QGS, per germline. The CDR3 runs 21 residues. Trimming stripped 1 base from V and 1 base from J, with 28 bases between. The source of the sample is a study of γδ T cells in repeated Plasmodium falciparum infection. General study results and limits: Vgamma9/Vdelta2+ T cells showed a stable polyclonal repertoire with shared TCRgamma sequences.

The chain employs TRDV1 and TRDJ1, with D perhaps matching TRDD3 (5 bases). The TCR comes from a pool of human donors (malaria-infected and uninfected, not separated). Sequencing used gamma-delta T cells from blood. CDR3 amino acids: CALGEPQRHSERVYATDKLIF. In nucleotides, the CDR3 is TGTGCTCTTGGGGAACCCCAAAGACATTCCGAGAGGGTATACGCCACCGATAAACTCATCTTT.